This T cell receptor beta chain was documented in a study of T cell changes during pregnancy in multiple sclerosis. Some clones are missing from TCRdb's copy, which holds only in-frame ones; the method was immunoSEQ multiplex PCR. The sample consists of about 92,000 clones, about 92% of them appearing once. The CDR3 extends over 17 amino acids. The source material was peripheral blood, sampled in the first trimester of pregnancy. The clonotype was recovered from a female donor with multiple sclerosis, enrolled in a pregnancy study. V usage is TRBV21-1 and J usage is TRBJ2-7; the tabulated D call, TRBD2, remains unverified against the DNA. TRBV21-1 is reported as a pseudogene. CDR3 nucleotide sequence: TGTGCCAGCAGCAAAGTCCCGGCTAGCGGGAGATGCTACGAGCAGTACTTC. It is translated as CASSKVPASGRCYEQYF.